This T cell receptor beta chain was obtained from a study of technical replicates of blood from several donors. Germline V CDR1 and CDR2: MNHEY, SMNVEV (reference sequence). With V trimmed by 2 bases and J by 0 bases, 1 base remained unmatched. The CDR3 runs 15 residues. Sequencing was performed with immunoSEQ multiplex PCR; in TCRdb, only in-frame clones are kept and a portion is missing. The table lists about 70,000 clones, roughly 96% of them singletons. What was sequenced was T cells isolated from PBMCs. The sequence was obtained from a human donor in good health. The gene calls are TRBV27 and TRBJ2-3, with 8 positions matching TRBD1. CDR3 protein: CASSLTGGSTDTQYF. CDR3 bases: TGTGCCAGCAGTTTAACAGGGGGTAGCACAGATACGCAGTATTTT.